A selection of T cell receptor beta chains follows, all from one sample in a study of T cell responses to AZD1222 COVID-19 vaccine. TCRdb keeps only in-frame clones here, not all; method: immunoSEQ multiplex PCR. The data contain 97,000 or so clones, more than 85% of them singletons. Sample: peripheral blood, taken 28 days after the second AZD1222 dose. These receptors were collected from an adult who received the AZD1222 COVID-19 vaccine. The CDR3 runs from the conserved cysteine through the conserved F or W. D genes are given only for firm matches. Size values are once, few and many counts, or a class for expanded clones, and some rows have none.

TRBD2,17,.,TRBV4-3,TRBJ2-3,CASSPRGASGSADTQYF,TGCGCCAGCAGCCCCCGGGGCGCTAGCGGGAGCGCAGATACGCAGTATTTT
TRBD1,14,.,TRBV10-3,TRBJ1-5,CATTQGADNQPQHF,TGTGCCACCACACAGGGGGCGGACAATCAGCCCCAGCATTTT
.,12,.,TRBV18,TRBJ2-7,CASWGGLAEQYF,TGTGCCAGCTGGGGTGGGCTAGCGGAGCAGTACTTC
.,15,.,TRBV28,TRBJ1-6,CASSLERGAGSPLHF,TGTGCCAGCAGTTTAGAAAGGGGGGCAGGGTCACCCCTCCACTTT
.,15,.,TRBV7-2,TRBJ2-3,CASSLVAGLSDTQYF,TGTGCCAGCAGCTTAGTCGCGGGTCTTTCCGATACGCAGTATTTT
TRBD2,15,few,TRBV5-4,TRBJ2-3,CASSTPSGNTDTQYF,TGTGCCAGCAGCACCCCTAGCGGGAACACAGATACGCAGTATTTT
TRBD2,16,.,TRBV13,TRBJ2-1,CASSALLAGSYNEQFF,TGTGCCAGCAGCGCTCTACTAGCGGGGTCCTACAATGAGCAGTTCTTC
.,14,.,TRBV7-2,TRBJ2-1,CASSLTPSYNEQFF,TGTGCCAGCAGCCTAACCCCCTCCTACAATGAGCAGTTCTTC
TRBD1,15,once,TRBV28,TRBJ1-4,CASSQGQGPNEKLFF,TGTGCCAGCAGTCAAGGACAGGGGCCTAATGAAAAACTGTTTTTT
TRBD1,15,.,TRBV28,TRBJ2-7,CASSLLTGSRDEQYF,TGTGCCAGCAGTTTACTGACAGGGTCGAGGGACGAGCAGTACTTC